Below, 8 T cell receptor beta chains from the same sample are listed, as sequenced in a study of CD8+ T cells in alopecia areata. As the sequencing template, cDNA was produced by extracting RNA and reverse transcribing it. Clones were read by immunoSEQ multiplex PCR, and TCRdb kept only the in-frame ones, dropping some. Among fewer than 350,000 clones listed, 58% were seen once. Treatment given: oral pan-JAK inhibitor, 5-10 mg twice daily. The specimen was CD4+ T cells sorted from blood, collected at week 24, from a patient treated with tofacitinib. The source is a human donor with alopecia areata.

This sequence joins TRBV28 and TRBJ2-1, with TRBD1 matching over 7 bases. With V trimmed by 5 bases and J by 2 bases, 3 bases remained unmatched. The CDR3 runs 14 residues. CDR1 MDHEN and CDR2 SYDVKM come from the germline V gene. The CDR3 bases are TGTGCCAGCAGTAAGACAGGGACCTACAATGAGCAGTTCTTC. Translating gives CASSKTGTYNEQFF.

This clone was counted a few times. This rearrangement joins TRBV4-1 to TRBJ2-3; 8 nucleotides agree with TRBD2. CDR1 and CDR2 (germline): MGHRA, YSYEKL. J gave up 5 bases and V 0 bases, and 10 bases lay outside the gene matches. The CDR3 has 17 residues. The CDR3 sequence is CASSQEWAGGTGDTQYF. The CDR3 region has the DNA TGCGCCAGCAGCCAAGAATGGGCGGGGGGAACGGGAGATACGCAGTATTTT.

The chain joins TRBV9 to TRBJ2-5; D remains unclear. The CDR3 runs to 14 residues. Germline V CDR1 and CDR2: SGDLS, YYNGEE. Trimming pared 0 bases from V and 5 bases from J, leaving 11 bases between. The CDR3: CASSVDPVAETQYF. CDR3 nucleotide sequence: TGTGCCAGCAGCGTAGATCCGGTCGCGGAGACCCAGTACTTC.

There are a few counts of this clone. The chain combines TRBV19 with TRBJ2-3; 8 bases fit TRBD2. The length of the CDR3 is 14 residues. The V gene end was trimmed by 8 bases and the J gene end by 7 bases; junction bases not matched to a gene: 11. Germline CDR1 reads LNHDA; CDR2 reads SQIVND (reference sequence). The CDR3, as DNA: TGTGCCAGTTCCCCGGGAGGGGCCTCGAATACGCAGTATTTT. It is translated as CASSPGGASNTQYF.

This clone was observed a few times. The gene calls are TRBV2 and TRBJ2-7; 10 bases map to TRBD1. This CDR3 spans 12 amino acids. The V gene's germline CDR1 is SNHLY and CDR2 FYNNEI. V was clipped by 4 bases and J by 6 bases; unmatched bases: 0. In nucleotides, the CDR3 is TGTGCCAGCAGTGGGACAGGGGGCGAGCAGTACTTC. Protein product: CASSGTGGEQYF.

The rearrangement joins TRBV9 to TRBJ1-1; D uncertain. CDR1 is SGDLS, CDR2 YYNGEE, per germline. There are 15 residues in the CDR3. V gave up 2 bases and J gave up 4 bases, with 15 bases separating them. The chain's CDR3 is CASSVEGSTGTEAFF. CDR3 DNA sequence: TGTGCCAGCAGCGTCGAGGGTTCCACCGGCACTGAAGCTTTCTTT.

This chain uses TRBV30 with TRBJ1-3; TRBD1 aligns across 7 bases. The CDR3 has 14 amino acids. The germline V gene has CDR1 GTSNPN and CDR2 SVGIG (reference sequence). V lost 3 bases to trimming and J lost 3 bases; unmatched junction nucleotides: 5. The CDR3, as DNA: TGTGCCTGGAGGGACAGGCCGATTGGAAACACCATATATTTT. Translated: CAWRDRPIGNTIYF. The whole variable domain, remainder taken from reference TRBV30 and TRBJ1-3, is SQTIHQWPATLVQPVGSPLSLECTVEGTSNPNLYWYRQAAGRGLQLLFYSVGIGQISSEVPQNLSASRPQDRQFILSSKKLLLSDSGFYLCAWRDRPIGNTIYFGEGSWLTVV.

This chain connects TRBV9 to TRBJ2-2; D gene unclear. V lost 0 bases, J lost 4 bases, and 10 bases lay in between. The CDR3 has 15 amino acids. Germline assignment: CDR1 SGDLS and CDR2 YYNGEE. CDR3 protein: CASSVASSTTGELFF. CDR3 DNA: TGTGCCAGCAGCGTAGCCAGCTCCACCACCGGGGAGCTGTTTTTT.